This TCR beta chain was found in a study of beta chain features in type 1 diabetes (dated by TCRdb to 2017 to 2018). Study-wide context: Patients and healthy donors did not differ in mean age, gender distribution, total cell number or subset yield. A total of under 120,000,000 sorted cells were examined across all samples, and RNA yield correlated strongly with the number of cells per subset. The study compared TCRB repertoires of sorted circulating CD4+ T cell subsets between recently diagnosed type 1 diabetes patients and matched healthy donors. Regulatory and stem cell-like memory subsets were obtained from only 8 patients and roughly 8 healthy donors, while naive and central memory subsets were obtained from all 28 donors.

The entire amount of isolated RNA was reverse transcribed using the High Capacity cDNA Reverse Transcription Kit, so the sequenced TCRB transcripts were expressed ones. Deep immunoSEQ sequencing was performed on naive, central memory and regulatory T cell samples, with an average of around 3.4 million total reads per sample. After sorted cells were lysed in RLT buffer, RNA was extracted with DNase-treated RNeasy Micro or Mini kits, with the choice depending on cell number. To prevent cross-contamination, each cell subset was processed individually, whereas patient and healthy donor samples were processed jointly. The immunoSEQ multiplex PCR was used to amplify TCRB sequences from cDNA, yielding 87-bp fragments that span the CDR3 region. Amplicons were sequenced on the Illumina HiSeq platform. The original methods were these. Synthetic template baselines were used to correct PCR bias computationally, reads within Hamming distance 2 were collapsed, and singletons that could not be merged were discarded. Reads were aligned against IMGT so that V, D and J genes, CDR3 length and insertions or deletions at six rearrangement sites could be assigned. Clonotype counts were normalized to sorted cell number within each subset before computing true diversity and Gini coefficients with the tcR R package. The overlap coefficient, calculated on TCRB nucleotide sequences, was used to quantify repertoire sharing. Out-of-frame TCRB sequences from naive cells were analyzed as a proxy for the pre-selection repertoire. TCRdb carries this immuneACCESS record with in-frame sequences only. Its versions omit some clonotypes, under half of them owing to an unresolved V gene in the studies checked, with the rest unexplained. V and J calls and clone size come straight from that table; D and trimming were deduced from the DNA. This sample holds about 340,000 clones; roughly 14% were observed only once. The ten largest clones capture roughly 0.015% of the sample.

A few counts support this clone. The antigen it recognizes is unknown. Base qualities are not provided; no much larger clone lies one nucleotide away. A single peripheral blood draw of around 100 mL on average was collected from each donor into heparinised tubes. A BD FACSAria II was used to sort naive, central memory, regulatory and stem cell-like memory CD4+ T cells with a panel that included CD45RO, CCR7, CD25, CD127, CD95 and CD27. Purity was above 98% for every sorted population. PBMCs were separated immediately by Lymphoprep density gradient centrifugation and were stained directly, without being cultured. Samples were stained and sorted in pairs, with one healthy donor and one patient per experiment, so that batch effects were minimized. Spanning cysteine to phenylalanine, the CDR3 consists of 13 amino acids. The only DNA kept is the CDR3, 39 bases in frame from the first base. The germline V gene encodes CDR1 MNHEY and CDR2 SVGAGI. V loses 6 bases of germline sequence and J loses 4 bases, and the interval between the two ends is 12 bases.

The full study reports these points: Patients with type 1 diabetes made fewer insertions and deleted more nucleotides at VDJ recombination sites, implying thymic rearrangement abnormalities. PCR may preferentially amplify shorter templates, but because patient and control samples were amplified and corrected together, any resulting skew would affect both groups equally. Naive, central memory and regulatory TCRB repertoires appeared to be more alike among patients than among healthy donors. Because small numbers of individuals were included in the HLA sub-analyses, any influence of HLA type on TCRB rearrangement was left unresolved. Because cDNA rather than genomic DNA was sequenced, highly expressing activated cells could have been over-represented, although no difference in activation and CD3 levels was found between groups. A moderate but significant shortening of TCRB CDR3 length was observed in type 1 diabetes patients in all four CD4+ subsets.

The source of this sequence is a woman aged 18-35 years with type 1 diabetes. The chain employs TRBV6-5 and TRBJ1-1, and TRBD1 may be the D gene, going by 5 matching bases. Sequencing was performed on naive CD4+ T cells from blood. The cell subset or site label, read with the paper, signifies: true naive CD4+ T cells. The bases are TGTGCCAGCAGGGAAACAGGCTTCACTGAAGCTTTCTTT. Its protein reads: CASRETGFTEAFF.